The 27 T cell receptor beta chains reported below all come from one sample, sequenced in a study of Graves' ophthalmopathy and Graves' hyperthyroidism. RNA served as the template for amplifying TCR beta CDR3 regions. Following a first-round RT-PCR that used HTBI primers, a second-round multiplex PCR was carried out. In TCRdb, the multiplex PCR reads were re-called with MiXCR into one record per CDR3 protein. The sample shows some 750,000 distinct CDR3 sequences, 40% of them seen only once. The specimen sequenced was peripheral blood. The receptors come from an adult man with Graves' ophthalmopathy.

This clonotype was detected ten times or more. The chain uses TRBV7-9 and TRBJ2-5, with a weak D call TRBD1 (6 bases). The V end was cut by 0 bases, the J end by 3 bases, with 8 bases between. There are 14 residues in the CDR3. Germline assignment: CDR1 SEHNR and CDR2 FQNEAQ (reference sequence). CDR3 in amino acids: CASSLASGEETQYF. DNA for the CDR3: TGTGCCAGCAGCTTAGCGTCAGGGGAAGAGACCCAGTACTTC.

This chain uses TRBV3-2 with TRBJ1-2. TRBV3-2 is a pseudogene locus. The CDR3 has 13 residues. The DNA of the CDR3 is TGTGCCAGCAGAGGAGGGACTAACTATGGCTACACCTTC. This gives the protein CASRGGTNYGYTF.

This clonotype was seen a handful of times. The chain has TRBV2 and TRBJ2-3, with TRBD1 as a possible D gene (5 bases). The V end lost 2 bases, the J end lost 4 bases, and 7 bases lay between the germline ends. The CDR3 totals 13 residues. Germline values: CDR1 SNHLY, CDR2 FYNNEI. CDR3 sequence reads: CASSERGADTQYF. As DNA, the CDR3 is TGTGCCAGCAGTGAAAGGGGTGCAGATACGCAGTATTTT.

Concerning this clonotype itself: The germline gene is not matched at one end of the junction; a read error may be the cause. V gene TRBV7-9 combines with J gene TRBJ2-7; D remains ambiguous. The germline V gene encodes CDR1 SEHNR and CDR2 FQNEAQ (reference sequence). CDR3 size: 13 residues. CDR3: CASSLNSSYEQYF. CDR3 nucleotides: TGCGCCAGCAGCTTGAATAGCTCCTACGAACAGTACTTC.

This clonotype turned up a few times. The rearrangement uses TRBV14 and TRBJ1-1; D is possibly TRBD1 (5 bases). V was shortened by 1 base and J by 3 bases, with 12 bases between the two germline ends. The CDR3 is 15 amino acids. Germline lookup yields CDR1 SGHDN and CDR2 FVKESK. The DNA of the CDR3 is TGTGCCAGCAGCCAAGCAAAGGGGTCATACACTGAAGCTTTCTTT. This sequence encodes CASSQAKGSYTEAFF.

This clonotype has at least ten counts. This chain uses TRBV29-1 with TRBJ2-5, with 7 positions matching TRBD2. The CDR3 covers 13 residues. The germline gives CDR1 SQVTM, CDR2 ANQGSEA. Germline trimming cut 7 bases from V and 2 bases from J; bases unmatched to any gene: 7. In DNA, the CDR3 is TGCAGCGCCCTTTCGGGAGGTCAAGAGACCCAGTACTTC. It encodes CSALSGGQETQYF.

This clonotype was seen at least ten times. The chain links TRBV9 to TRBJ2-5, with 12 bases matching TRBD2. In germline, CDR1 is SGDLS, CDR2 YYNGEE. CDR3 length equals 13 residues. With V trimmed by 4 bases and J by 13 bases, 8 bases remained unmatched. The CDR3 nucleotides read TGTGCCAGCAGCTCCTCAACTAGCGGGGGGACGTACTTC. Translated: CASSSSTSGGTYF.

The chain links TRBV7-9 to TRBJ1-4; TRBD1 agrees at 7 bases. Unmatched junction bases numbered 6, after V lost 5 bases and J lost 6 bases. Germline V CDR1 and CDR2: SEHNR, FQNEAQ (reference sequence). This CDR3 comprises 14 residues. In nucleotides, the CDR3 is TGTGCCAGCAGCCCTGAGGGGACAGATGAAAAACTGTTTTTT. As protein: CASSPEGTDEKLFF.

This clonotype was picked up many times. The chain recombines TRBV29-1 with TRBJ2-5; D is uncertain. CDR3 length: 13 residues. CDR1 SQVTM and CDR2 ANQGSEA come from the germline V gene. The V and J ends lost 4 bases and 2 bases respectively, with 11 bases between them. For the CDR3, the DNA is TGCAGCGTTGCAGGCTCAGAACAAGAGACCCAGTACTTC. This codes for CSVAGSEQETQYF.

There are a few counts of this clonotype. The gene calls are TRBV7-2 and TRBJ2-7; 7 bases agree with TRBD1. V lost 4 bases and J lost 4; bases outside the gene matches: 7. The CDR3 is made up of 14 amino acids. Germline V lookup: CDR1 SGHTA, CDR2 FQGNSA. CDR3 coding DNA: TGTGCCAGCAGCTCCCGGGACAGAAGATACGAGCAGTACTTC. Its protein product is CASSSRDRRYEQYF.

This clonotype has a count of ten or more. The V gene is TRBV29-1, the J gene TRBJ2-7; no clear D gene. The length of the CDR3 is 12 residues. V lost 3 bases and J 6 bases, leaving 12 bases between the germline ends. Germline CDR1 reads SQVTM; CDR2 reads ANQGSEA. CDR3: CSVEEGSSEQYF. The CDR3 DNA sequence: TGCAGCGTTGAGGAAGGAAGTAGCGAGCAGTACTTC.

This clonotype was seen more than once but under ten times. The V call is TRBV2, the J call TRBJ2-5; no firm D call. The germline gives CDR1 SNHLY, CDR2 FYNNEI. V was clipped by 5 bases and J by 3 bases, with 13 bases between them. The CDR3 is made up of 14 amino acids. The DNA of the CDR3 is TGTGCCAGCAGTTTACACCGTATGGAAGAGACCCAGTACTTC. It translates to CASSLHRMEETQYF.

This clonotype was observed at least ten times. This chain connects TRBV7-9 to TRBJ1-5; D is possibly TRBD1 (5 bases). V was trimmed by 2 bases and J by 7 bases, leaving 12 bases between them. CDR1 and CDR2 from the germline V gene are SEHNR and FQNEAQ (reference sequence). The CDR3 spans 14 residues. CDR3 DNA sequence: TGTGCCAGCAGCTTATCAGGGATCGGACAGCCCCAGCATTTT. The encoded protein is CASSLSGIGQPQHF.

This clonotype has only a few counts. The chain carries TRBV2 and TRBJ1-1; D unclear. The CDR3 totals 14 residues. V was clipped by 5 bases and J by 2 bases, with 12 bases between them. Germline lookup yields CDR1 SNHLY and CDR2 FYNNEI. In DNA form, the CDR3 reads TGTGCCAGCAGTTTACGGCAGTTCAACACTGAAGCTTTCTTT. Translation: CASSLRQFNTEAFF.

This chain links TRBV24-1 with TRBJ2-5, with 7 bases identical to TRBD1. The CDR3 spans 15 residues. Germline CDR1 KGHDR, CDR2 SFDVKD. Trimming took 1 base from V and 2 from J; bases not matched to a gene: 3. The CDR3 spells CATSDFYRGQETQYF. CDR3 coding DNA: TGTGCCACCAGTGATTTCTACAGGGGACAAGAGACCCAGTACTTC.

This clonotype was counted at least ten times. The rearrangement uses TRBV4-2 and TRBJ2-7, with D uncertain. Germline values: CDR1 LGHNA, CDR2 YNFKEQ. This CDR3 is 14 amino acids long. Between the trimmed V and J ends, which lost 4 bases and 0 bases, there was a span of 10 bases. CDR3 in DNA: TGTGCCAGCAGCCCATCCTGGCTCTCCTACGAGCAGTACTTC. It yields the protein CASSPSWLSYEQYF.

This rearrangement joins TRBV25-1 to TRBJ1-5; maybe TRBD1 (6 bases). Trimming took 3 bases from V and 2 from J, leaving 11 bases between them. In germline, CDR1 is MGHDK, CDR2 SYGVNS. There are 15 residues in the CDR3. In nucleotides, the CDR3 is TGTGCCAGCAGTGATGAGGGGGGGGGCAATCAGCCCCAGCATTTT. Encoded protein: CASSDEGGGNQPQHF.

This clonotype has a count of ten or more. The chain is built from TRBV5-5 and TRBJ1-2; a weak D match, TRBD1 (6 bases). The CDR3 totals 14 residues. Trimming left V 1 base short and J 3 bases short, with 10 bases between. Germline V gene data show CDR1 as SGHKS and CDR2 as YYEKEE (reference sequence). This chain's CDR3 is CASSLFRGYYGYTF. The CDR3 bases are TGTGCCAGCAGCTTGTTCAGGGGATACTATGGCTACACCTTC. The whole variable domain, remainder taken from reference TRBV5-5 and TRBJ1-2, is DAGVTQSPTHLIKTRGQQVTLRCSPISGHKSVSWYQQVLGQGPQFIFQYYEKEERGRGNFPDRFSARQFPNYSSELNVNALLLGDSALYLCASSLFRGYYGYTFGSGTRLTVV.

This clonotype was picked up a small number of times. This CDR3 reads CSARSGGWTEAFF. The CDR3 DNA follows: TGCAGTGCTAGATCGGGGGGATGGACTGAAGCTTTCTTT. The chain combines TRBV20-1 with TRBJ1-1, with D possibly matching TRBD1 (5 bases). Trimming cost V 2 bases and J 5 bases, with 12 bases left between them. Germline CDR1 DFQATT, CDR2 SNEGSKA (reference sequence). The CDR3 runs to 13 residues.

This rearrangement joins TRBV7-9 to TRBJ1-2, with D perhaps TRBD1 (5 bases). The V gene lost 1 base and the J gene lost 3 bases, with 12 bases spanning the gap. CDR3 length equals 15 residues. CDR1 and CDR2 from the germline V gene are SEHNR and FQNEAQ (reference sequence). The CDR3 loop reads CASSLGRVKDYGYTF. CDR3 coding DNA: TGTGCCAGCAGCTTAGGCAGGGTGAAGGACTATGGCTACACCTTC.

This clonotype was seen only a few times. The junction differs from germline at one of its ends, possibly a read error. V gene TRBV29-1 combines with J gene TRBJ2-7; possibly TRBD2 for D (6 bases). The CDR3 has 15 residues. Germline CDR1 and CDR2: SQVTM and ANQGSEA. The DNA of the CDR3 is TGCAGCGTTGAGGGGACGGGGGTAGGGAACTACGAGCAATACTTC. Its protein is CSVEGTGVGNYEQYF.

This clonotype was seen at least ten times. The chain combines TRBV2 with TRBJ1-5, with a possible D match to TRBD1 (5 bases). The V and J ends lost 2 bases and 2 bases respectively, with 10 bases between them. The CDR3 totals 15 residues. Germline loops: CDR1 SNHLY, CDR2 FYNNEI. CDR3 nucleotides: TGTGCCAGCAGTGAAACACAGGCCGGCAATCAGCCCCAGCATTTT. Protein: CASSETQAGNQPQHF.

The genes are TRBV9 and TRBJ2-3; no clear D gene. The CDR3 is 12 amino acids. V shed 0 bases and J shed 5 bases, with 4 bases lying between them. CDR1 and CDR2 from the germline V gene are SGDLS and YYNGEE. The CDR3 loop is CASSVGRDTQYF. The CDR3 DNA reads TGTGCCAGCAGCGTAGGGAGAGATACGCAGTATTTT.

Remarks on this clonotype: This CDR3 fails to terminate in the conserved phenylalanine or tryptophan, so it likely reflects a read error. This chain uses TRBV29-1 with TRBJ1-2, with TRBD1 as a possible D gene (5 bases). Trimming pared 7 bases from V and 4 bases from J, leaving 16 bases between. The CDR3 covers 13 residues. Germline CDR1 is SQVTM and CDR2 is ANQGSEA. The CDR3 nucleotides are TGCAGCGCACCCAGGGCGACTGGCTATGGCTACACCTAC. This gives the protein CSAPRATGYGYTY.

This clonotype came up a few times. This chain connects TRBV12-3 or TRBV12-4 to TRBJ1-4; D perhaps matches TRBD1 (5 bases). The CDR3 has 14 residues. Trimming cost V 5 bases and J 10 bases, with 17 bases left between them. CDR3 nucleotide sequence: TGTGCCAGCAGTCCTTACAAACAGGAGGGAAAACTGTTTTTT. This codes for CASSPYKQEGKLFF.

This clonotype came up many times. This chain links TRBV29-1 with TRBJ1-2, with 9 positions matching TRBD1. CDR1 is SQVTM, CDR2 ANQGSEA, per germline. The junction had 9 bases not matched to a gene; V was cut back by 7 bases and J by 3 bases. The CDR3 spans 14 residues. Written as DNA, the CDR3 is TGCAGCGCCAGAGGGTGGGACAGGGACTATGGCTACACCTTC. This translates into CSARGWDRDYGYTF.

This clonotype came up a few times. This chain links TRBV20-1 with TRBJ1-5; tentative D call: TRBD1 (5 bases). The CDR3 has 15 amino acids. The V gene lost 2 bases and the J gene lost 0 bases, with 11 bases spanning the gap. Germline assignment: CDR1 DFQATT and CDR2 SNEGSKA (reference sequence). This CDR3 is CSARPGGNSNQPQHF. The CDR3 bases are TGCAGTGCTAGACCCGGGGGTAATAGCAATCAGCCCCAGCATTTT.